These 24 T cell receptor beta chains originate from one sample sequenced in a study of blood T cell repertoires in COVID-19. Repertoires were generated with immunoSEQ multiplex PCR, while TCRdb's copy carries only in-frame clones and drops some. The sample holds hundreds of thousands of clones, 80% to 90% seen once. Material for sequencing was PBMCs or T cells enriched from blood (not recorded which). Receptor source: a woman younger than 35 who had recovered from COVID-19.

The J gene is TRBJ1-1, the V gene TRBV5-6, with TRBD1 matching over 9 bases. CDR1 SGHDT and CDR2 YYEEEE come from the germline V gene. Trimming took 0 bases from V and 4 from J; bases not matched to a gene: 4. This CDR3 region has 15 residues. This CDR3 reads CASSLEGQGFTEAFF. The CDR3 DNA is TGTGCCAGCAGCTTGGAGGGACAGGGTTTCACTGAAGCTTTCTTT.

The chain has TRBV19 and TRBJ1-1, with 9 bases lining up with TRBD1. Losses at the gene ends were 6 bases for V and 5 bases for J; bases not matched to a gene: 13. CDR3 length: 16 residues. Germline CDR1 is LNHDA and CDR2 is SQIVND (reference sequence). The CDR3 reads CASRGPGQGRGTEAFF. The CDR3 region has the DNA TGTGCCAGTAGGGGCCCGGGACAGGGCCGGGGGACTGAAGCTTTCTTT.

This clone was seen more than once but under ten times. This chain uses TRBV3-1 (or the pseudogene TRBV3-2) with TRBJ1-2; the D gene is possibly TRBD1 (6 bases). Per germline, CDR1 LGHDT and CDR2 YNNKEL (reference sequence). V gave up 4 bases and J gave up 5 bases, with 17 bases separating them. CDR3 size: 15 residues. This CDR3 is CASSPSAAGEYGYTF. The CDR3 DNA reads TGTGCCAGCAGCCCCTCCGCGGCAGGGGAATATGGCTACACCTTC.

This chain uses TRBV7-9 with TRBJ1-5; D unclear. Trimming shortened V by 7 bases and J by 3 bases, and 4 bases separated the two germline ends. This CDR3 contains 11 residues. Germline values: CDR1 SEHNR, CDR2 FQNEAQ (reference sequence). This chain's CDR3 is CASTLNQPQHF. The CDR3 bases are TGTGCCAGCACCCTCAATCAGCCCCAGCATTTT.

This sequence joins TRBV6-1 and TRBJ2-3; perhaps TRBD1 as D (6 bases). This CDR3 region has 15 residues. The germline V and J ends were trimmed by 2 bases and 2 bases, with 11 bases remaining between them. Germline V lookup: CDR1 MNHNS, CDR2 SASEGT. CDR3 sequence: CASSEWGHNTDTQYF. The DNA for the CDR3 is TGTGCCAGCAGTGAATGGGGACACAACACAGATACGCAGTATTTT.

The DNA of the CDR3 is TGTGCCTGGAGTGACCCCCCCCTACAGCAGTACTTC. Translation: CAWSDPPLQQYF. V usage is TRBV30 and J usage is TRBJ2-7, with D unresolved. V was trimmed by 1 base and J by 8 bases, leaving 12 bases between them. Germline CDR1 is GTSNPN and CDR2 is SVGIG (reference sequence). This CDR3 is built from 12 residues.

DNA for the CDR3: TGTGCCAGCAGCCCTCCGGGCTATGGCTACACCTTC. This encodes CASSPPGYGYTF. This chain connects TRBV11-2 to TRBJ1-2; no definite D call. CDR3 length: 12 amino acids. CDR1 and CDR2 from the germline V gene are SGHAT and FQNNGV. Trimming removed 5 bases at V and 4 bases at J, with 8 bases between.

This clone was seen more than once but under ten times. This rearrangement joins TRBV5-1 to TRBJ2-5, with 10 positions matching TRBD1. The CDR3 loop spans 18 amino acids. Trimming removed 2 bases from V and 2 bases from J; junction bases left unmatched: 12. CDR1 is SGHRS and CDR2 is YFSETQ in the germline V gene. CDR3 region: CASSFPGQGSGGQETQYF. The CDR3 bases are TGCGCCAGCAGCTTTCCGGGACAGGGGTCAGGGGGTCAAGAGACCCAGTACTTC.

The V call is TRBV30, the J call TRBJ2-3; 8 nucleotides match TRBD2. V shed 2 bases, J shed 4 bases, and the junction held 8 bases outside the gene matches. The CDR3 has 15 residues. Germline V lookup: CDR1 GTSNPN, CDR2 SVGIG (reference sequence). The CDR3 DNA sequence: TGTGCCTGGAGTACCGGGGGGGGCGGCCCAGATACGCAGTATTTT. Translation gives CAWSTGGGGPDTQYF.

The chain joins TRBV4-1 to TRBJ1-4, with 9 positions matching TRBD1. Trimming removed 3 bases from V and 8 bases from J; junction bases left unmatched: 10. The CDR3 is made up of 16 amino acids. Per the germline V gene, CDR1 is MGHRA and CDR2 is YSYEKL. CDR3 in DNA: TGCGCCAGCAGCCAGGGACCGGGACAGGGTTACGAAAAACTGTTTTTT. It encodes CASSQGPGQGYEKLFF.

The rearrangement joins TRBV25-1 to TRBJ2-1, with TRBD2 matching over 10 bases. Germline trimming cut 1 base from V and 4 bases from J; bases unmatched to any gene: 7. CDR3 length equals 17 residues. Germline lookup yields CDR1 MGHDK and CDR2 SYGVNS. The DNA for the CDR3 is TGTGCCAGCAGTGAATTGGGGCTAGCGGGGGTATACAATGAGCAGTTCTTC. Translated, it gives CASSELGLAGVYNEQFF.

The rearrangement links TRBV6-5 to TRBJ2-1; a possible D gene is TRBD1 (6 bases). Looked up from germline, CDR1 is MNHEY and CDR2 is SVGAGI. The CDR3 is made up of 14 amino acids. The V end lost 5 bases, the J end lost 1 base, and 9 bases lay between the germline ends. The CDR3 region has the DNA TGTGCCAGCAGTCCCGGACAGTCCTACAATGAGCAGTTCTTC. This encodes CASSPGQSYNEQFF.

The CDR3, as DNA: TGTGCCAGCAGCTTAAGGCAGGGGTTTCAGCCCCAGCATTTT. This encodes CASSLRQGFQPQHF. V is TRBV7-2 and J is TRBJ1-5; a weak D match, TRBD1 (6 bases). Trimming left V 2 bases short and J 6 bases short, with 11 bases between. This CDR3 comprises 14 residues. Germline V gene sequence: CDR1 SGHTA, CDR2 FQGNSA.

CDR3 region: CASSLLQGVGGELFF. The CDR3 nucleotides are TGCGCCAGCAGCTTGCTACAGGGGGTTGGCGGGGAGCTGTTTTTT. The chain employs TRBV5-1 and TRBJ2-2, with 8 bases lining up with TRBD1. CDR3 size: 15 residues. From germline, CDR1 is SGHRS and CDR2 YFSETQ. V was pared by 1 base and J by 7 bases, with 6 bases of the junction left unmatched.

The gene calls are TRBV9 and TRBJ1-3, with TRBD1 matching over 9 bases. J was trimmed by 4 bases and V by 3 bases; bases with no gene match: 8. This CDR3 is 16 amino acids long. Per the germline V gene, CDR1 is SGDLS and CDR2 is YYNGEE. The DNA for the CDR3 is TGTGCCAGCAGCGGGAGAGGGGACAGGGCCGGAAACACCATATATTTT. Translating gives CASSGRGDRAGNTIYF.

J is TRBJ2-2 and V is TRBV18; D is possibly TRBD1 (5 bases). The CDR3 has 16 amino acids. Trimming removed 1 base at V and 6 bases at J, with 15 bases between. Germline values: CDR1 KGHSH, CDR2 LQKENI. CDR3 DNA sequence: TGTGCCAGCTCACCACAAGGTGGGGCCAGAGCCGGGGAGCTGTTTTTT. The encoded protein is CASSPQGGARAGELFF.

CDR3 DNA: TGCGCCAGCACCGGCAGGTGGGAGGGAAGTGAGCAGTTCTTC. Translated: CASTGRWEGSEQFF. This rearrangement joins TRBV23-1 to TRBJ2-1; TRBD2 agrees at 7 bases. TRBV23-1 is given ORF status, its function remaining uncertain. Losses at the gene ends were 7 bases for V and 9 bases for J; bases not matched to a gene: 12. The CDR3 is 14 amino acids.

This clone was detected once. The rearrangement joins TRBV27 to TRBJ1-1, with D tentatively TRBD1 (5 bases). CDR1 is MNHEY and CDR2 is SMNVEV in the germline V gene (reference sequence). The CDR3 loop spans 16 amino acids. Trimming stripped 2 bases from V and 4 bases from J, with 17 bases between. This chain's CDR3 is CASSLLGGGEATEAFF. For the CDR3, the DNA is TGTGCCAGCAGTTTACTGGGAGGAGGGGAGGCCACTGAAGCTTTCTTT.

The chain employs TRBV16 and TRBJ1-2; 7 nucleotides align to TRBD1. CDR1 is KGHSY, CDR2 FQNENV, per germline. V trimming: 1 base; J trimming: 7 bases; junction bases outside the gene matches: 9. The length of the CDR3 is 15 residues. In DNA form, the CDR3 reads TGTGCCAGCAGCCAATTGATTTTGAGGGGGCCTGGCTACACCTTC. Its translation: CASSQLILRGPGYTF.

The chain couples TRBV4-2 to TRBJ1-1; TRBD1 is a possible D gene (5 bases). V was shortened by 2 bases and J by 8 bases, with 9 bases between the two germline ends. The length of the CDR3 is 12 residues. The germline CDR1 and CDR2 sequences are LGHNA and YNFKEQ. The CDR3, as DNA: TGTGCCAGCAGCCAAACAGGAGCGGAAGCTTTCTTT. It is translated as CASSQTGAEAFF.

Remarks on this clone: At the DNA level, this CDR3 is encoded by other sequences in the same sample as well. This chain joins TRBV29-1 and TRBJ2-7, with 10 bases that match TRBD1. CDR3 length: 13 residues. V trimming: 6 bases; J trimming: 1 base; junction bases outside the gene matches: 3. Per germline, CDR1 SQVTM and CDR2 ANQGSEA. CDR3 DNA sequence: TGCAGCGTGAGGACAGGGGGGTCCTACGAGCAGTACTTC. It specifies CSVRTGGSYEQYF.

The genes are TRBV4-1 and TRBJ2-1, with a possible D match to TRBD2 (6 bases). The V end lost 0 bases, the J end lost 3 bases, and 12 bases lay between the germline ends. The CDR3 has 16 amino acids. Germline V lookup: CDR1 MGHRA, CDR2 YSYEKL. The CDR3 loop is CASSQDGLPGYNEQFF. The CDR3 DNA is TGCGCCAGCAGCCAAGATGGACTACCGGGCTACAATGAGCAGTTCTTC.

The V and J genes are TRBV19 and TRBJ2-3; TRBD1 is a possible D gene (5 bases). Deletions cut 3 bases from V and 4 bases from J, with 11 bases between. Germline CDR1 is LNHDA and CDR2 is SQIVND (reference sequence). The CDR3 consists of 14 residues. The CDR3 is CASSIPGLADTQYF. The CDR3 region has the DNA TGTGCCAGTAGTATTCCAGGGCTTGCAGATACGCAGTATTTT.

The chain joins TRBV4-2 to TRBJ2-4; 11 bases map to TRBD2. Germline V CDR1 and CDR2: LGHNA, YNFKEQ. This CDR3 contains 19 residues. J lost 0 bases, V lost 0 bases, and 7 bases had no gene match. This CDR3 reads CASSQEGTSGIIAKNIQYF. The CDR3 bases are TGTGCCAGCAGCCAAGAGGGGACTAGCGGAATAATAGCCAAAAACATTCAGTACTTC.